This is a list of T cell receptor beta chains from one sample in a study of T-cell memory formation after mild COVID-19. TCRdb processed the 5' RACE reads anew with MiXCR; each CDR3 protein has one entry. The table has 150,000 to 200,000 distinct CDR3 sequences, under 14% seen once. Input material: PBMCs or a T cell subset sorted from them (not recorded which). These receptor sequences come from a man younger than 30 who had mild COVID-19 (a few samples of this study predate the infection). Cell type and time point are not known. CDR3s include the opening cysteine and the closing phenylalanine or tryptophan. A D gene is named only where the DNA matches it firmly. Clone size is shown for a subset of rows, as once, few, many or a class of expanded clone.

>TRBJ1-1|.|13|.|TRBV11-3
CASSLMGRSEAFF
TGTGCCAGCAGCCTCATGGGGCGGTCTGAAGCTTTCTTT
>TRBJ1-2|.|15|.|TRBV5-1
CASSYKTGHDDGYTF
TGCGCCAGCAGCTACAAAACAGGACATGACGATGGCTACACCTTC
>TRBJ2-5|TRBD2|15|few|TRBV4-3
CASSQVAGGQETQYF
TGCGCCAGCAGCCAAGTAGCGGGGGGGCAAGAGACCCAGTACTTC
>TRBJ2-1|.|14|many|TRBV7-2
CASNPRLGQDEQFF
TGTGCCAGCAACCCTAGGTTGGGGCAGGATGAGCAGTTCTTC
>TRBJ2-5|.|11|many|TRBV29-1
CSGNSKETQYF
TGCAGCGGGAATTCGAAAGAGACCCAGTACTTC
>TRBJ1-5|.|16|.|TRBV24-1
CATSEAGSVEGQPQHF
TGTGCCACCAGTGAAGCCGGGTCCGTGGAGGGGCAGCCCCAGCATTTT
>TRBJ2-1|.|12|.|TRBV29-1
CSPRGQGNEQFF
TGCAGCCCCCGCGGGCAGGGCAATGAGCAGTTCTTC
>TRBJ2-5|.|15|medium-sized|TRBV27
CASSFGQGQQETQYF
TGTGCCAGCAGTTTCGGCCAGGGCCAACAAGAGACCCAGTACTTC
>TRBJ1-1|TRBD1|15|few|TRBV5-1
CASSPDGTEILKAFF
TGCGCCAGCAGCCCCGACGGGACAGAGATACTGAAAGCTTTCTTT
>TRBJ1-1|.|16|.|TRBV21-1
CASSKGEVGALRRAFF
TGTGCCAGCAGCAAAGGGGAGGTGGGAGCTCTTCGGAGAGCTTTCTTT
>TRBJ2-1|.|11|.|TRBV30
CAWSVGGGQFF
TGTGCCTGGAGTGTAGGAGGGGGGCAGTTCTTC
>TRBJ2-1|TRBD1|17|many|TRBV7-2
CASSRPGTGGFHNEQFF
TGTGCCAGCAGCCGTCCCGGGACAGGGGGCTTCCACAATGAGCAGTTCTTC
>TRBJ2-3|.|14|many|TRBV7-2
CASSRGGTTDTQYF
TGTGCCAGCAGCCGTGGCGGGACTACAGATACGCAGTATTTT